The clone carrying this T cell receptor (beta chain) was picked up many times. The data belong to a study of T cells after yellow fever vaccination. TCRdb analysed the 5' RACE reads with MiXCR anew, one entry per CDR3 protein. The data show more than 95,000 distinct CDR3 sequences, roughly 6.8% seen once. The CDR3 covers 14 residues. CDR1 is DFQATT, CDR2 SNEGSKA, per germline (reference sequence). J was trimmed by 3 bases and V by 5 bases; bases with no gene match: 6. Material: CD4+ T cells sorted from PBMCs, obtained 35 to 50 days after the first yellow fever vaccination. This sequence was found in a man aged 18 to 30 who received the YFV17D yellow fever vaccine. The chain carries TRBV20-1 and TRBJ1-4; 7 bases fit TRBD1. CDR3 region: CSAGTGAANEKLFF. Here the CDR3 DNA reads TGCAGTGCTGGTACAGGGGCGGCTAATGAAAAACTGTTTTTT.